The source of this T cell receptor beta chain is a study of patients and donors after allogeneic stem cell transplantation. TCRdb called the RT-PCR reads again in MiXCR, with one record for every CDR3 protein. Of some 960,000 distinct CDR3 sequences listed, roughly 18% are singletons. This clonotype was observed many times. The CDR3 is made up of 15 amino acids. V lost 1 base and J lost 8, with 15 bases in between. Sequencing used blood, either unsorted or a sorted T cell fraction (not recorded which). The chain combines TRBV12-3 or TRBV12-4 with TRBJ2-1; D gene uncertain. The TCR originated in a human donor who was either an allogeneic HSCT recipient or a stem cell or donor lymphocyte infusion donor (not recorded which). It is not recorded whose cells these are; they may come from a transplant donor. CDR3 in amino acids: CASSLGRGSVDEQFF. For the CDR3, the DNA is TGTGCCAGCAGTTTAGGAAGAGGATCGGTGGATGAGCAGTTCTTC.